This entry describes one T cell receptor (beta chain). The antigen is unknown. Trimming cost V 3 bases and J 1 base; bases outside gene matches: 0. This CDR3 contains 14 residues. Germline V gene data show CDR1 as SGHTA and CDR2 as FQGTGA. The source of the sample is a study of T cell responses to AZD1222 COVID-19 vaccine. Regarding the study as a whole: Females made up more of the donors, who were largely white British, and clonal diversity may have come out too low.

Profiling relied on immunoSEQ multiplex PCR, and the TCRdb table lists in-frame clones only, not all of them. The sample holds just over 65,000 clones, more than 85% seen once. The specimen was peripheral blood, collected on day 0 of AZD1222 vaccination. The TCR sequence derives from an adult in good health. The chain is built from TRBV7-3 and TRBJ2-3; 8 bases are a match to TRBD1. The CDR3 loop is CASSLGQGTDTQYF. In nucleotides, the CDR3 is TGTGCCAGCAGCTTGGGACAGGGCACAGATACGCAGTATTTT.